A single T cell receptor beta chain is shown here with its context. This sample is part of a study of OX40 agonist ivuxolimab in advanced cancers. The CDR3 runs 12 residues. V trimming: 6 bases; J trimming: 6 bases; junction bases outside the gene matches: 4. Per the germline V gene, CDR1 is SNHLY and CDR2 is FYNNEI. Assay used: immunoSEQ multiplex PCR; TCRdb lists only in-frame clones, some missing. The sample yields some 80,000 clones, 90% to 95% seen once. This sequence was found in an adult with an advanced solid tumor such as melanoma, head and neck, liver or kidney cancer. The rearrangement links TRBV2 to TRBJ1-1, with TRBD1 identical over 7 bases. The sequencing used CD4+ or CD8+ T cells sorted from blood, collected in a trial of the OX40 agonist ivuxolimab. CDR3 nucleotide sequence: TGTGCCAGCAGCGTCGGGACAGCTGAAGCTTTCTTT. This gives the protein CASSVGTAEAFF.